This record concerns one TCR beta chain sequence. Its target is not known. These data come from a study of monozygotic twins with inflammatory bowel disease. From the 5' RACE reads, TCRdb lists one entry per CDR3 protein and no DNA. The sample holds about 380,000 distinct CDR3 sequences. Whole-study results and caveats: On the inverse Simpson index, IBD patients scored lower for TCRbeta diversity than healthy co-twins. The analysis yielded no support for one strong signal or clonotype associated with IBD.

The sample was blood. This TCR came from a human donor with ulcerative colitis or Crohn's disease, or a healthy co-twin of an affected twin (not recorded which).

CDR3 loop: CASRIRDTGELFF. V usage is TRBV12-3 or TRBV12-4 and J usage is TRBJ2-2. CDR3 length equals 13 residues.